The T cell receptor (beta chain) under discussion was sequenced for a study of control samples from healthy donors and cancer patients. In germline, CDR1 is ENHRY, CDR2 SYGVKD. Trimming left V 6 bases short and J 4 bases short, with 15 bases between. This CDR3 spans 14 amino acids. Only in-frame clones appear in the TCRdb table, and some are missing; sequencing was by immunoSEQ multiplex PCR. The table records about 150,000 clones, roughly 94% of them present only once. The V and J genes are TRBV10-3 and TRBJ1-2; the D is unclear. This receptor was taken from a man aged 35 to 55 in good health. Sequencing input: blood. As DNA, the CDR3 is TGTGCCATCAGGACCGGGTCAAATTTCTATGGCTACACCTTC. This codes for CAIRTGSNFYGYTF.